What follows is one T cell receptor beta chain and its context. Per the germline V gene, CDR1 is SGHNT and CDR2 is YYREEE (reference sequence). This CDR3 has 16 amino acids. The V and J ends lost 6 bases and 3 bases, in that order; junction bases with no gene match: 10. The sample belongs to a study of blood T cell repertoires in COVID-19. About the study: Specimens from acute and convalescent COVID-19 originated in the United States, Italy and Spain.

Seattle patients were enrolled while actively infected and followed longitudinally. Sequencing used immunoSEQ multiplex PCR; TCRdb keeps in-frame clones, though not all of them. Among roughly 160,000 clones, approximately 85% were seen once, and the ten largest hold about 5.8%. The rearrangement joins TRBV5-4 to TRBJ1-1; 11 bases fit TRBD1. Sequencing was done on a sample of peripheral blood. The receptor's source is a woman aged 45 to 65 with COVID-19, enrolled during active disease. CDR3 nucleotides: TGTGCCAGCACCTGGACAGGGGGCGCCGGGGACACTGAAGCTTTCTTT. This sequence encodes CASTWTGGAGDTEAFF.